This TCR beta chain was observed in a study of T cells in Graves' hyperthyroidism and ophthalmopathy (dated by TCRdb to the late 2010s). In terms of the full investigation: Peripheral blood was sampled at the time of initial diagnosis, prior to any treatment. The 90 to 100 discovery patients were randomly split 7:3 into training and test sets. The paper reports TCR Vbeta CDR3 sequencing of some 140 peripheral blood samples: under 45 ophthalmopathy, roughly 74 hyperthyroidism and approximately 17 progressor patients. Prospective prediction of ophthalmopathy was tested in an independent validation cohort of under 20 hyperthyroidism patients and around 16 patients who later progressed to ophthalmopathy. A discovery cohort of roughly 100 patients, roughly 40 with Graves' ophthalmopathy and about 58 with stable Graves' hyperthyroidism, was used to find distinguishing TCR V-J signatures. The study also compared thyroid tissue and blood T-cell repertoires from a handful of Graves' hyperthyroidism patients. After sampling, hyperthyroidism patients received methimazole starting at 30 mg daily, and ophthalmopathy patients received high-dose intravenous methylprednisolone.

Beyond this particular receptor, the publication reports: In validation, the model predicted progression to ophthalmopathy with 65% to 71% sensitivity and 72% to 85% specificity, a median of 6.5 months before onset. In cross-validation, a model built on a 13 V-J signature told ophthalmopathy apart from stable hyperthyroidism with over 85% sensitivity and roughly 82% specificity, and in testing the same model reached 80%/75%. Blood samples also contained most of the expanded thyroid clonotypes (frequency above 0.001), which suggests that blood repertoires may reflect thyroid immune responses. No statistical method was used to set the sample size in advance, and investigators knew the group allocation.

The CDR3 goes from the cysteine to the phenylalanine over 14 residues. The only DNA kept is the CDR3, 42 bases in frame from the first base. CDR1 DFQATT and CDR2 SNEGSKA are derived from the germline V gene (reference sequence). Trimming removed 5 bases from V and 3 bases from J, leaving 16 bases between the germline ends. Stable Graves' hyperthyroidism was defined as the absence of progression to ophthalmopathy over 18 months of follow-up. The hyperthyroidism patients were between 18 and 65 years old and newly diagnosed, with a disease duration of less than 2 months. The study excluded patients with uncontrolled infections, other autoimmune diseases, pregnancy or lactation. Diagnoses relied on clinical symptoms, serum thyroxine and TRAb, thyroid ultrasound and orbital computed tomography. PBMCs were isolated from approximately 10 ml of fresh peripheral blood by Ficoll-Paque density gradient centrifugation. Total RNA was extracted with Trizol reagent, and quality was checked on an Agilent 2100 Bioanalyzer.

This clonotype was observed at least ten times. Its recognized antigen is unknown. No base quality values were provided; no much bigger clone lies one nucleotide off. TCR beta CDR3 regions were amplified from RNA transcripts. For the first round of RT-PCR on the TCR CDR3, the HTBI primer set was used together with the Qiagen OneStep RT-PCR kit. The libraries were constructed in a second round of multiplex PCR and then size-selected and purified. Paired-end sequencing of the libraries was performed with 100 bp reads on an Illumina HiSeq2000. For the original study's pipeline: SOAPnuke was used to process the raw data, throwing out any read that contained adapters or uncalled bases, had a mean Phred below 15, or lacked an exact constant-primer or identifier match. High-quality paired reads were merged using COPE v1.2.5, and each unique nucleotide sequence was defined as a clonotype. Clonotypes were aligned to IMGT TRBV, TRBD and TRBJ reference segments using MiTCR v1.1. Only V-J combinations with frequency above 0.0001, covering 99% to 99.2% of repertoires, were analysed. The TCS score was defined as F50 (clonal expansion) divided by E x V (chaos), with BLOSUM62-based TCRdist calculated between CDR3 peptides within each V-J. Welch's t-statistics and random forest reduced around 520 V-J features to roughly 13, which were used in a naive Bayes classifier (R e1071). Using fastp at Q25 and MiXCR, TCRdb reprocessed the public reads and kept productive beta chains. CDR3 protein sequences are deduplicated, and each keeps its most common genes and DNA. Here the V and J calls rest on TCRdb's processing, not on the authors' analysis. Within this sample are some 200,000 distinct CDR3 sequences, with about 15% of them counted one time only. The ten largest make up roughly 49% of the sample.

The sample was blood. The receptor's source is a woman in her fifties or sixties with Graves' hyperthyroidism. The chain is made from TRBV20-1 and TRBJ1-1; the D segment could be TRBD1, given 5 matching bases. The CDR3 region: CSAPKTDRYTEAFF. The nucleotide sequence is TGCAGTGCTCCTAAAACTGACAGATACACTGAAGCTTTCTTT.